This TCR beta chain was sequenced for a study of Ad26.COV2.S vaccination and SARS-CoV-2 variants. Treatment described: around 19 received Ad26.COV2.S at low or high dose, single or two shots; about 5 received placebo; per-sample allocation not given. Day 63 following the first vaccine or placebo injection was when the samples were taken. Assay: immunoSEQ multiplex PCR; the TCRdb copy retains only in-frame clones and omits some. Of about 680,000 clones in the sample, roughly 90% are singletons; the top ten hold approximately 1.5%. The germline gives CDR1 SNHLY, CDR2 FYNNEI. CDR3 size: 14 residues. Trimming took off 2 bases at V and 4 bases at J, with 8 bases between the two ends.

The material sequenced was peripheral blood, taken in a trial of Ad26.COV2.S vaccine versus placebo. The V call is TRBV2, the J call TRBJ2-2; D is ambiguous. The receptor was isolated from a person between 18 and 65 years old who received the Ad26.COV2.S COVID-19 vaccine or a placebo. This chain's CDR3 is CASSEIYFTGELFF. The CDR3 DNA is TGTGCCAGCAGTGAAATTTATTTCACCGGGGAGCTGTTTTTT.